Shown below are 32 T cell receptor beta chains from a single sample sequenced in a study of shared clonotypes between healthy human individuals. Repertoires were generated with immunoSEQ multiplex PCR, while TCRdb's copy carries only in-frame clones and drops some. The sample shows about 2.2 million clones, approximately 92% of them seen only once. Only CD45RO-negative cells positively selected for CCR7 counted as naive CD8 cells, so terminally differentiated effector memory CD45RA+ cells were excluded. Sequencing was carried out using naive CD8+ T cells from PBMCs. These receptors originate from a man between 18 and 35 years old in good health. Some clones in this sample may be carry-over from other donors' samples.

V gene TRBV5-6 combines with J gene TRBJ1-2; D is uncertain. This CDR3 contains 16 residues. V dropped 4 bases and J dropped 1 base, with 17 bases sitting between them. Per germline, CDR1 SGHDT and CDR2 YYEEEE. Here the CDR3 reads CASSLEMTGFNYGYTF. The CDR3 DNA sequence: TGTGCCAGCAGCCTCGAAATGACGGGGTTTAACTATGGCTACACCTTC.

The CDR3 is CASSRFVDPETQYF. DNA of the CDR3: TGTGCCAGCAGCCGATTTGTGGACCCAGAGACCCAGTACTTC. V and J are TRBV7-9 and TRBJ2-5; D gene unclear. Trimming shortened V by 5 bases and J by 4 bases, and 14 bases separated the two germline ends. CDR1 is SEHNR and CDR2 is FQNEAQ in the germline V gene (reference sequence). This CDR3 has 14 residues.

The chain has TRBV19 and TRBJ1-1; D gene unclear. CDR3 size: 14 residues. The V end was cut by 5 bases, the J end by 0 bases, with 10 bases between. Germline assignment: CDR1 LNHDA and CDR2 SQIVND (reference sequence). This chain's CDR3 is CASSLSTVNTEAFF. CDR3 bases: TGTGCCAGTAGTCTCTCGACGGTGAACACTGAAGCTTTCTTT.

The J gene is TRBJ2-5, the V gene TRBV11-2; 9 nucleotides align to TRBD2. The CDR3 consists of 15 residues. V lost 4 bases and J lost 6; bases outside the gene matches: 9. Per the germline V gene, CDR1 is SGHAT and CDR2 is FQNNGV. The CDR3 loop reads CASSWTSSGKKTQYF. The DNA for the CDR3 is TGTGCCAGCAGCTGGACTTCTAGCGGGAAAAAGACCCAGTACTTC.

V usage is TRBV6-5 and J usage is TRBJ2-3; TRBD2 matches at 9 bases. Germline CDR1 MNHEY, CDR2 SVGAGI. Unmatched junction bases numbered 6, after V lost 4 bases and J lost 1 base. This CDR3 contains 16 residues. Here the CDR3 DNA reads TGTGCCAGCAGTTCGTCCGGCGGGGGGGGCACAGATACGCAGTATTTT. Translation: CASSSSGGGGTDTQYF.

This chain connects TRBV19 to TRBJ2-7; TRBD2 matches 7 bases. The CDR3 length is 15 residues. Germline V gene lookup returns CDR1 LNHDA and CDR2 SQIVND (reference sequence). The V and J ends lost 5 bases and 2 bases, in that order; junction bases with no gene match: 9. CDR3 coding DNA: TGTGCCAGTAGTCCCACCCCGGCGGGAGCCTACGAGCAGTACTTC. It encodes CASSPTPAGAYEQYF.

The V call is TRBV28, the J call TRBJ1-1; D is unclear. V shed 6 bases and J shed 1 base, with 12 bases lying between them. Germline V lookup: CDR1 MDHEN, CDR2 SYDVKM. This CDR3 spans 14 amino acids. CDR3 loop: CASSLWVSNTEAFF. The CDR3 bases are TGTGCCAGCAGCCTTTGGGTGTCGAACACTGAAGCTTTCTTT.

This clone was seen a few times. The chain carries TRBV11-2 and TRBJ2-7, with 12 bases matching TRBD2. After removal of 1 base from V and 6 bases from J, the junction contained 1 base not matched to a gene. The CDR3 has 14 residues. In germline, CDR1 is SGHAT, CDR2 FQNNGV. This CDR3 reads CASSLGTSGTEQYF. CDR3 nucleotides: TGTGCCAGCAGCTTAGGGACTAGCGGGACCGAGCAGTACTTC.

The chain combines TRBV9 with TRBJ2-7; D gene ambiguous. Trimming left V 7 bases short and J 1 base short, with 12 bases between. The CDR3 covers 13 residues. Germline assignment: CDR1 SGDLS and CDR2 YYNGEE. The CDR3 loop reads CASGPGFSYEQYF. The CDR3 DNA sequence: TGTGCCAGCGGACCCGGGTTTTCCTACGAGCAGTACTTC.

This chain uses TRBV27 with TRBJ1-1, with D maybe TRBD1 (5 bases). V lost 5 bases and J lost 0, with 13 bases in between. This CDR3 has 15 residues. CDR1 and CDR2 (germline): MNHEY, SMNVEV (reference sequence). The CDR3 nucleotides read TGTGCCAGCAGTCCGACAGAATCCATGAACACTGAAGCTTTCTTT. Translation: CASSPTESMNTEAFF.

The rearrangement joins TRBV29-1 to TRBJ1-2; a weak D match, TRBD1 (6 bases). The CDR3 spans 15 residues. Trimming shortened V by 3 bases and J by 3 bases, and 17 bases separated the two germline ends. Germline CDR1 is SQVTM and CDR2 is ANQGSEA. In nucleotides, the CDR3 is TGCAGCGTTGAGGTTGGCGGGGGCGGATACTATGGCTACACCTTC. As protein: CSVEVGGGGYYGYTF.

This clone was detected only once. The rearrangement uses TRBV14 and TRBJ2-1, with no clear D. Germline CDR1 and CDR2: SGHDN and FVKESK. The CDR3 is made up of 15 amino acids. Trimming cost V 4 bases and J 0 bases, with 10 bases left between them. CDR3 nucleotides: TGTGCCAGCAGCCCCCCGAAGAGCTCCTACAATGAGCAGTTCTTC. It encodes CASSPPKSSYNEQFF.

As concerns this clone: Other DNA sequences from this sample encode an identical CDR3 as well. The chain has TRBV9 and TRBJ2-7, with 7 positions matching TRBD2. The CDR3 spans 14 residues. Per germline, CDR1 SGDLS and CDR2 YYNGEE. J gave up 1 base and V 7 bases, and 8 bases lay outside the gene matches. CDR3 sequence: CASSQGGGSYEQYF. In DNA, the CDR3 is TGTGCCAGCTCTCAAGGCGGGGGTTCCTACGAGCAGTACTTC.

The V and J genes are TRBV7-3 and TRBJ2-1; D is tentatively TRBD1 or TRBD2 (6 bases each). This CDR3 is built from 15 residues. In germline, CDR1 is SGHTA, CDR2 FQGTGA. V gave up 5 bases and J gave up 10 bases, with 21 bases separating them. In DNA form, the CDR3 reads TGTGCCAGCAGCCCCAGGGGACGGGCGGGAAGCGAGCAGTTCTTC. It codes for CASSPRGRAGSEQFF.

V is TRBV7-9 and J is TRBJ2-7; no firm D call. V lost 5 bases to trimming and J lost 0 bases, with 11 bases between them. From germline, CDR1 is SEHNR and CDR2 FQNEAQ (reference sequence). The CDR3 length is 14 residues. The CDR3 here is CASSQLTNSYEQYF. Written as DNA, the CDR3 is TGTGCCAGCAGCCAGCTAACCAACTCCTACGAGCAGTACTTC. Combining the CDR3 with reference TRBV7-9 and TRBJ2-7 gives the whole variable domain DTGVSQNPRHKITKRGQNVTFRCDPISEHNRLYWYRQTLGQGPEFLTYFQNEAQLEKSRLLSDRFSAERPKGSFSTLEIQRTEQGDSAMYLCASSQLTNSYEQYFGPGTRLTVT.

The CDR3 here is CASSEWTDRAYEQFF. The CDR3, as DNA: TGTGCCAGCAGCGAGTGGACCGACAGGGCTTATGAGCAGTTCTTC. The chain links TRBV9 to TRBJ2-1; 7 nucleotides line up with TRBD1. CDR1 and CDR2 (germline): SGDLS, YYNGEE. This CDR3 has 15 amino acids. Trimming removed 3 bases from V and 8 bases from J; junction bases left unmatched: 11.

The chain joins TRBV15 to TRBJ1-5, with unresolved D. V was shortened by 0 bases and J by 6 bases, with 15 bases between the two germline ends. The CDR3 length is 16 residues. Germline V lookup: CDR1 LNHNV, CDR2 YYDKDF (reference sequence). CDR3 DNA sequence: TGTGCCACCAGCAGAGAGGCGGGGATTCGGGGTCAGCCCCAGCATTTT. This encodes CATSREAGIRGQPQHF.

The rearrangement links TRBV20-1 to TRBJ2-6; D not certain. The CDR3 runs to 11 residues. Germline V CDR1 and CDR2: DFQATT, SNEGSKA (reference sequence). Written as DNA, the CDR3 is TGCTTGTTTTCTGGGGCCAACGTCCTGACTTTC. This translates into CLFSGANVLTF.

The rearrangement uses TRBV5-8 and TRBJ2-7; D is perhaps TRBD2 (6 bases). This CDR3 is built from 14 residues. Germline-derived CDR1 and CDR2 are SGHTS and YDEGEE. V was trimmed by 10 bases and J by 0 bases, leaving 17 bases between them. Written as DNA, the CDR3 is TGTGCCGGTAGGGGACGGCGGGGCTCCTACGAGCAGTACTTC. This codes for CAGRGRRGSYEQYF.

The CDR3 protein is CAWSFNTGRSAGEQYF. CDR3 nucleotide sequence: TGTGCCTGGAGTTTTAACACGGGACGTTCTGCAGGCGAGCAGTACTTC. The chain joins TRBV30 to TRBJ2-7, with D perhaps TRBD1 or TRBD2 (5 bases each). Germline values: CDR1 GTSNPN, CDR2 SVGIG (reference sequence). Trimming took 2 bases from V and 6 from J, leaving 23 bases between them. The CDR3 has 16 residues.

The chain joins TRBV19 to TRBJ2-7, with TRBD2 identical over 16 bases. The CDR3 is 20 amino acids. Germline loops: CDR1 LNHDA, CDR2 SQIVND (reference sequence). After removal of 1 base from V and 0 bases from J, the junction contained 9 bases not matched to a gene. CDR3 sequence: CASSIAPRGTSGRASYEQYF. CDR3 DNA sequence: TGTGCCAGTAGTATAGCCCCTCGCGGGACTAGCGGGAGGGCCTCCTACGAGCAGTACTTC.

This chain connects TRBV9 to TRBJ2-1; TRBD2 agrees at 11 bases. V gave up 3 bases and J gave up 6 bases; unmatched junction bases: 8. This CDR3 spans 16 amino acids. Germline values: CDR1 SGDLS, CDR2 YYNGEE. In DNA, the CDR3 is TGTGCCAGCAGCGCGCGACTAGCGGGAATGGGCAATGAGCAGTTCTTC. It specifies CASSARLAGMGNEQFF. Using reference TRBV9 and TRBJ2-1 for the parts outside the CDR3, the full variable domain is DSGVTQTPKHLITATGQRVTLRCSPRSGDLSVYWYQQSLDQGLQFLIQYYNGEERAKGNILERFSAQQFPDLHSELNLSSLELGDSALYFCASSARLAGMGNEQFFGPGTRLTVL.

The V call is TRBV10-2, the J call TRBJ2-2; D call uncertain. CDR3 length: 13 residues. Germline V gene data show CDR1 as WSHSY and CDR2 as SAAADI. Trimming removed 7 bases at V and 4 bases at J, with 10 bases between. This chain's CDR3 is CASMNQLTGELFF. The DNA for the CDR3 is TGCGCCAGCATGAACCAACTCACCGGGGAGCTGTTTTTT.

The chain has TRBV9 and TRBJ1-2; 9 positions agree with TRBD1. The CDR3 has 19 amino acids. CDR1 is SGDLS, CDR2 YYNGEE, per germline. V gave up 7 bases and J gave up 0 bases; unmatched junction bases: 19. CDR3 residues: CASRGTGSNQIRPNYGYTF. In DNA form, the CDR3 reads TGTGCCAGCCGAGGGACAGGGTCAAACCAAATCAGACCTAACTATGGCTACACCTTC.

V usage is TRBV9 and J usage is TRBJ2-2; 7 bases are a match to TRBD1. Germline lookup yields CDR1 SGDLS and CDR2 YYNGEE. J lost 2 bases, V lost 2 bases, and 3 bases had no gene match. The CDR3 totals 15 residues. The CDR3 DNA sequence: TGTGCCAGCAGCGTTGGGACAGACAACACCGGGGAGCTGTTTTTT. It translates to CASSVGTDNTGELFF.

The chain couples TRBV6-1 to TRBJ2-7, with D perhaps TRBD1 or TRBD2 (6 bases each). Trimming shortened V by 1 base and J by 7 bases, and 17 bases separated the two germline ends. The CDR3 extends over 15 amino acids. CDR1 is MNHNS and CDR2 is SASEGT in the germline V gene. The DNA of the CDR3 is TGTGCCAGCAGTGAAGATTCCGGGGGCGCCTGGGAGCAGTACTTC. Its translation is CASSEDSGGAWEQYF.

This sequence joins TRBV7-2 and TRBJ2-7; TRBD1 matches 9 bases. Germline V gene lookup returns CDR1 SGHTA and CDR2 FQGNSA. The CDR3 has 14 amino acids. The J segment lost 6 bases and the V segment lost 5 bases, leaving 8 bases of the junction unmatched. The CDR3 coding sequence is TGTGCCAGCAGCACGAGGACAGGGGACAGCGAGCAGTACTTC. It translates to CASSTRTGDSEQYF.

In DNA form, the CDR3 reads TGTGCCACCAGCGGGGCTAGTGGGCGGAGGTACAATGAGCAGTTCTTC. This translates into CATSGASGRRYNEQFF. The rearrangement uses TRBV15 and TRBJ2-1; D might be TRBD1 or TRBD2, each matching 5 bases. This CDR3 spans 16 amino acids. Looked up from germline, CDR1 is LNHNV and CDR2 is YYDKDF (reference sequence). V lost 5 bases to trimming and J lost 4 bases, with 18 bases between them. The variable domain in full, completed from reference TRBV15 and TRBJ2-1, reads DAMVIQNPRYQVTQFGKPVTLSCSQTLNHNVMYWYQQKSSQAPKLLFHYYDKDFNNEADTPDNFQSRRPNTSFCFLDIRSPGLGDTAMYLCATSGASGRRYNEQFFGPGTRLTVL.

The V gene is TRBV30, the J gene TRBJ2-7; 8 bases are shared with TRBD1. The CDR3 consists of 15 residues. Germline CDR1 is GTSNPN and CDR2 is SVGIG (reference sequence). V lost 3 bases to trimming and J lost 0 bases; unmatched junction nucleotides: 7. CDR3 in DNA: TGTGCCTGGAGACCGGACAGGGATATCTCCTACGAGCAGTACTTC. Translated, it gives CAWRPDRDISYEQYF.

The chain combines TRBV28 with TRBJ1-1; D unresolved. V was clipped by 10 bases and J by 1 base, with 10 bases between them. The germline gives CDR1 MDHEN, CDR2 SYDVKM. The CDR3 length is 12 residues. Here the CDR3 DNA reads TGTGCCACTTCGAAAGGGAACACTGAAGCTTTCTTT. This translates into CATSKGNTEAFF. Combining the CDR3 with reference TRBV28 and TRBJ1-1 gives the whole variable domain DVKVTQSSRYLVKRTGEKVFLECVQDMDHENMFWYRQDPGLGLRLIYFSYDVKMKEKGDIPEGYSVSREKKERFSLILESASTNQTSMYLCATSKGNTEAFFGQGTRLTVV.

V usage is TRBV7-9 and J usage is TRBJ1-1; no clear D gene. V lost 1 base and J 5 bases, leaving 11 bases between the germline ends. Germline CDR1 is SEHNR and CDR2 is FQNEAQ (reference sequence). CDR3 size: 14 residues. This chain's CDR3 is CASSLVDGATEAFF. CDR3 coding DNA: TGTGCCAGCAGCTTAGTCGACGGTGCGACTGAAGCTTTCTTT. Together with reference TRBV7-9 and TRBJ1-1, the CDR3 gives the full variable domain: DTGVSQNPRHKITKRGQNVTFRCDPISEHNRLYWYRQTLGQGPEFLTYFQNEAQLEKSRLLSDRFSAERPKGSFSTLEIQRTEQGDSAMYLCASSLVDGATEAFFGQGTRLTVV.

The CDR3 coding sequence is TGTGCCAGCAGCCCGAGCGGGAGTTCCTACAATGAGCAGTTCTTC. Translation: CASSPSGSSYNEQFF. The rearrangement joins TRBV13 to TRBJ2-1; 8 bases align to TRBD2. CDR1 is PRHDT, CDR2 FYEKMQ, per germline (reference sequence). The ends lost 5 bases at V and 1 base at J; junction bases unmatched: 4. CDR3 length equals 15 residues. Together with reference TRBV13 and TRBJ2-1, the CDR3 gives the full variable domain: AAGVIQSPRHLIKEKRETATLKCYPIPRHDTVYWYQQGPGQDPQFLISFYEKMQSDKGSIPDRFSAQQFSDYHSELNMSSLELGDSALYFCASSPSGSSYNEQFFGPGTRLTVL.